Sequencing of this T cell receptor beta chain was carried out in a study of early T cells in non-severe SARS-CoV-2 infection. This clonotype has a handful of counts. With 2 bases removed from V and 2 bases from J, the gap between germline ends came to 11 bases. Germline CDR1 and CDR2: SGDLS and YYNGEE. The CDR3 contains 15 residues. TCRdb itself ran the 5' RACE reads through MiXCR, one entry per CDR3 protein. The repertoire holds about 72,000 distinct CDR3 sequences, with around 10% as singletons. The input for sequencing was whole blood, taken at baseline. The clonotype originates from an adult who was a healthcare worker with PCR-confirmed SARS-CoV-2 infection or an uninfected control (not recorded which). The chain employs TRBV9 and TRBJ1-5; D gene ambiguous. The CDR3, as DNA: TGTGCCAGCAGCGTGCTCCCTGAGGGCAATCAGCCCCAGCATTTT. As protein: CASSVLPEGNQPQHF.